Following are 24 T cell receptor beta chains from one sample sequenced in a study of shared T cell receptors in the human thymus. Profiling relied on immunoSEQ multiplex PCR, and the TCRdb table lists in-frame clones only, not all of them. Among about 660,000 clones listed, roughly 88% were seen once. This same sample was also part of a study on human thymus T cells.

The material sequenced was thymocytes. The source of these receptors is a boy under two years old with a congenital heart defect.

The chain carries TRBV18 and TRBJ2-7, with 7 bases that match TRBD1. Germline V gives CDR1 KGHSH, CDR2 LQKENI. The CDR3 contains 16 residues. The V and J ends lost 3 bases and 1 base, in that order; junction bases with no gene match: 9. CDR3 amino acids: CASSPPRETGSYEQYF. CDR3 coding DNA: TGTGCCAGCTCACCCCCTAGAGAGACAGGGTCCTACGAGCAGTACTTC.

The chain is built from TRBV18 and TRBJ2-3, with a tentative D call TRBD2 (5 bases). Between the trimmed V and J ends, which lost 6 bases and 7 bases, there was a span of 17 bases. CDR1 and CDR2 (germline): KGHSH, LQKENI. The CDR3 loop spans 14 amino acids. As DNA, the CDR3 is TGTGCCAGCTCGACGCGGGCCCCGTATTATACGCAGTATTTT. Its translation: CASSTRAPYYTQYF.

This sequence joins TRBV6-1 and TRBJ1-2; D gene unclear. The CDR3 loop spans 14 amino acids. The germline V and J ends were trimmed by 4 bases and 0 bases, with 9 bases remaining between them. Germline V lookup: CDR1 MNHNS, CDR2 SASEGT. CDR3 bases: TGTGCCAGCAGTGCCGAGAAAGCTAACTATGGCTACACCTTC. Translating gives CASSAEKANYGYTF.

The chain carries TRBV4-1 and TRBJ1-1; TRBD1 matches at 8 bases. Germline loops: CDR1 MGHRA, CDR2 YSYEKL. The CDR3 extends over 16 amino acids. With V trimmed by 4 bases and J by 4 bases, 11 bases remained unmatched. CDR3 nucleotides: TGCGCCAGCAGCCCAACCAAGACAGGGGTCGGCACTGAAGCTTTCTTT. It yields the protein CASSPTKTGVGTEAFF.

The chain has TRBV12-5 and TRBJ2-5; 7 bases fit TRBD2. Germline loops: CDR1 LGHNT, CDR2 FRNRAP. The length of the CDR3 is 20 residues. After removal of 1 base from V and 0 bases from J, the junction contained 17 bases not matched to a gene. The CDR3 is CASGLGSPAGAPPYQETQYF. The DNA for the CDR3 is TGTGCTAGTGGTTTGGGCTCTCCCGCGGGAGCTCCCCCGTACCAAGAGACCCAGTACTTC.

The rearrangement joins TRBV23-1 to TRBJ2-5; 7 bases fit TRBD1. TRBV23-1 is flagged as an ORF with uncertain function. The CDR3 consists of 15 residues. The junction had 7 bases not matched to a gene; V was cut back by 0 bases and J by 6 bases. Here the CDR3 reads CASSQSQGPVQTQYF. DNA of the CDR3: TGCGCCAGCAGTCAATCACAGGGGCCGGTACAGACCCAGTACTTC.

The rearrangement links TRBV5-4 to TRBJ1-2; D might be TRBD1 (5 bases). The length of the CDR3 is 15 residues. The germline V and J ends were trimmed by 0 bases and 7 bases, with 16 bases remaining between them. The germline V gene has CDR1 SGHNT and CDR2 YYREEE (reference sequence). In DNA, the CDR3 is TGTGCCAGCAGCTTGGAGCCCCCCGCAGGGTGTGGCTACACCTTC. It encodes CASSLEPPAGCGYTF. The full variable domain, rest sourced from reference TRBV5-4 and TRBJ1-2, is ETGVTQSPTHLIKTRGQQVTLRCSSQSGHNTVSWYQQALGQGPQFIFQYYREEENGRGNFPPRFSGLQFPNYSSELNVNALELDDSALYLCASSLEPPAGCGYTFGSGTRLTVV.

This rearrangement joins TRBV6-1 to TRBJ1-5; D gene uncertain. Germline lookup yields CDR1 MNHNS and CDR2 SASEGT. The CDR3 totals 14 residues. The V end lost 5 bases, the J end lost 3 bases, and 11 bases lay between the germline ends. CDR3 in DNA: TGTGCCAGCAGTTATGGCAGATACAATCAGCCCCAGCATTTT. It translates to CASSYGRYNQPQHF.

The chain employs TRBV7-9 and TRBJ2-1; a possible D gene is TRBD2 (6 bases). Trimming removed 5 bases at V and 7 bases at J, with 15 bases between. This CDR3 comprises 14 residues. The germline CDR1 and CDR2 sequences are SEHNR and FQNEAQ (reference sequence). The CDR3 DNA is TGTGCCAGCAGCCCCCTCCGGGGGTCGAATGAGCAGTTCTTC. Its protein product is CASSPLRGSNEQFF.

The chain links TRBV11-1 to TRBJ2-2; 9 bases are a match to TRBD1. Germline values: CDR1 SGHAT, CDR2 FQDESV (reference sequence). The CDR3 loop spans 15 amino acids. The V gene end was trimmed by 5 bases and the J gene end by 6 bases; junction bases not matched to a gene: 7. CDR3 protein: CASSTGDREAGELFF. The CDR3 coding sequence is TGTGCCAGCAGCACCGGGGACAGGGAGGCCGGGGAGCTGTTTTTT.

The chain has TRBV11-3 and TRBJ1-5; D may be TRBD1 (6 bases). Germline-derived CDR1 and CDR2 are SGHNT and YENEEA. The CDR3 runs 17 residues. V was pared by 5 bases and J by 0 bases, with 17 bases between. For the CDR3, the DNA is TGTGCCAGCAGCATCAGTTACAGGGCAGATAGCAATCAGCCCCAGCATTTT. Its translation: CASSISYRADSNQPQHF.

The rearrangement uses TRBV28 and TRBJ2-7; possibly TRBD2 for D (5 bases). CDR3 length: 14 residues. The V gene lost 2 bases and the J gene lost 1 base, with 9 bases spanning the gap. Germline lookup yields CDR1 MDHEN and CDR2 SYDVKM. Written as DNA, the CDR3 is TGTGCCAGCAGTTTAGGACGGGATTCCTACGAGCAGTACTTC. This sequence encodes CASSLGRDSYEQYF.

The CDR3 DNA is TGCGCCAGCAGCTTGGCCGCGGGAGAAGACAAAAACATTCAGTACTTC. Protein sequence: CASSLAAGEDKNIQYF. This chain uses TRBV5-1 with TRBJ2-4, with TRBD2 matching 7 bases. Trimming cost V 0 bases and J 3 bases; bases outside gene matches: 6. This CDR3 has 16 amino acids. Germline V gene data show CDR1 as SGHRS and CDR2 as YFSETQ.

The CDR3 coding sequence is TGTGCCAGCAGTTTATCGCCCCGGGGGGGAAGCTTGAATCAGCCCCAGCATTTT. This encodes CASSLSPRGGSLNQPQHF. The chain is built from TRBV27 and TRBJ1-5, with D possibly being TRBD1 (5 bases). CDR1 and CDR2 from the germline V gene are MNHEY and SMNVEV (reference sequence). Trimming pared 0 bases from V and 4 bases from J, leaving 19 bases between. The CDR3 spans 18 residues.

This chain links TRBV11-2 with TRBJ2-3; 8 bases match TRBD2. V gave up 1 base and J gave up 7 bases; unmatched junction bases: 13. The germline V gene has CDR1 SGHAT and CDR2 FQNNGV. This CDR3 region has 17 residues. The CDR3 loop reads CASSLGGRLARYNTQYF. The CDR3 region has the DNA TGTGCCAGCAGCTTAGGGGGGAGACTAGCGAGATATAATACGCAGTATTTT.

The CDR3 coding sequence is TGTGCCAGCAGCTTAATTGGCGGAAGCTCCTACAATGAGCAGTTCTTC. Its protein is CASSLIGGSSYNEQFF. The chain couples TRBV7-3 to TRBJ2-1, with D unresolved. V was cut by 1 base and J by 0 bases, with 10 bases left in between. The germline V gene has CDR1 SGHTA and CDR2 FQGTGA. This CDR3 comprises 16 residues.

The V and J genes are TRBV11-2 and TRBJ2-7, with 7 bases that match TRBD1. Germline V gene data show CDR1 as SGHAT and CDR2 as FQNNGV. The CDR3 loop spans 16 amino acids. V trimming: 3 bases; J trimming: 2 bases; junction bases outside the gene matches: 10. The CDR3 region is CASSFLTGKGTYEQYF. CDR3 sequence (DNA): TGTGCCAGCAGCTTCCTGACAGGGAAAGGGACCTACGAGCAGTACTTC.

The chain couples TRBV7-2 to TRBJ2-7, with a possible D match to TRBD1 (6 bases). This CDR3 spans 11 amino acids. The germline V and J ends were trimmed by 6 bases and 8 bases, with 11 bases remaining between them. Germline-derived CDR1 and CDR2 are SGHTA and FQGNSA. The CDR3 coding sequence is TGTGCCAGCAGGCGGACAGTCAAGCAGTACTTC. Residues: CASRRTVKQYF. The variable domain in full, completed from reference TRBV7-2 and TRBJ2-7, reads GAGVSQSPSNKVTEKGKDVELRCDPISGHTALYWYRQSLGQGLEFLIYFQGNSAPDKSGLPSDRFSAERTGGSVSTLTIQRTQQEDSAVYLCASRRTVKQYFGPGTRLTVT.

The rearrangement links TRBV30 to TRBJ2-2; TRBD2 matches 9 bases. Germline CDR1 and CDR2: GTSNPN and SVGIG (reference sequence). V lost 4 bases to trimming and J lost 4 bases; unmatched junction nucleotides: 10. The CDR3 length is 16 residues. CDR3: CAWTEIAGVGTGELFF. CDR3 nucleotides: TGTGCCTGGACCGAGATAGCGGGAGTGGGCACCGGGGAGCTGTTTTTT.

The chain has TRBV28 and TRBJ2-7; 8 bases agree with TRBD1. V shed 3 bases, J shed 3 bases, and the junction held 4 bases outside the gene matches. CDR3 length equals 14 residues. The germline V gene has CDR1 MDHEN and CDR2 SYDVKM. CDR3 loop: CASSLGQAVYEQYF. CDR3 nucleotides: TGTGCCAGCAGTTTGGGACAGGCCGTCTACGAGCAGTACTTC.

This clone was seen once. The chain uses TRBV6-5 and TRBJ2-5; D is perhaps TRBD2 (5 bases). The V and J ends lost 6 bases and 4 bases respectively, with 15 bases between them. Germline values: CDR1 MNHEY, CDR2 SVGAGI. The CDR3 is 14 amino acids. The CDR3 sequence: CASRIGRRAETQYF. CDR3 DNA sequence: TGTGCCAGCAGGATCGGACGGCGGGCAGAGACCCAGTACTTC.

DNA of the CDR3: TGTGCCAGCCGAAATCGGGGGAATCCCGGGGAGCTGTTTTTT. This encodes CASRNRGNPGELFF. V gene TRBV19 combines with J gene TRBJ2-2, with D maybe TRBD2 (6 bases). The CDR3 is 14 amino acids. CDR1 is LNHDA and CDR2 is SQIVND in the germline V gene (reference sequence). Trimming pared 9 bases from V and 6 bases from J, leaving 17 bases between. Variable domain in full (rest from reference TRBV19 and TRBJ2-2): DGGITQSPKYLFRKEGQNVTLSCEQNLNHDAMYWYRQDPGQGLRLIYYSQIVNDFQKGDIAEGYSVSREKKESFPLTVTSAQKNPTAFYLCASRNRGNPGELFFGEGSRLTVL.

V and J are TRBV4-1 and TRBJ2-3; no definite D call. Germline V gene sequence: CDR1 MGHRA, CDR2 YSYEKL. V lost 0 bases, J lost 1 base, and 11 bases lay in between. This CDR3 is built from 16 residues. The CDR3 DNA is TGCGCCAGCAGCCAAGATCCGTCGAACTGCACAGATACGCAGTATTTT. Translation: CASSQDPSNCTDTQYF.

The chain recombines TRBV14 with TRBJ1-1; the D is unclear. The CDR3 extends over 16 amino acids. Germline loops: CDR1 SGHDN, CDR2 FVKESK. V gave up 4 bases and J gave up 0 bases, with 15 bases separating them. CDR3: CASSPDFGGMNTEAFF. DNA of the CDR3: TGTGCCAGCAGCCCCGATTTTGGCGGAATGAACACTGAAGCTTTCTTT.